This T cell receptor (beta chain) was retrieved from a study of regulatory and conventional T cells in RAG deficiency. Trimming cost V 0 bases and J 8 bases, with 16 bases left between them. The V gene's germline CDR1 is MGHRA and CDR2 YSYEKL. The length of the CDR3 is 15 residues. Blood CD4+ CD25-low CD127-high conventional T cells supplied the genomic DNA template. General observations from the study: Sorted Omenn CD25-high CD127-low cells may not be bona fide Tregs. Shannon entropy fell and Simpson indices rose in RAG-deficient patients. In Omenn syndrome, Treg and Tconv repertoires overlapped >85%. Other subsets showed roughly 10-fold reductions, but Treg unique TCR beta sequences fell roughly 97-fold in these patients.

Sequencing was performed with immunoSEQ multiplex PCR; in TCRdb, only in-frame clones are kept and a portion is missing. The data hold approximately 35,000 clones, with about 76% observed a single time. About this clone: Its antigen remains unidentified.

The sample was also reused in another study, on regulatory T cells. From that second work: The PCR used 52 TRBV and 13 TRBJ primers.

The receptor was derived from a human donor in good health. Specimen: CD4+ effector T cells sorted from blood. The chain is built from TRBV4-1 and TRBJ1-1, with D unclear. The CDR3 here is CASSQEGPRIQEAFF. For the CDR3, the DNA is TGCGCCAGCAGCCAAGAAGGCCCCAGGATTCAGGAAGCTTTCTTT.